What follows are 19 T cell receptor beta chains derived from one specimen sequenced in a study of breast tumors, draining lymph nodes, adjacent tissues. Samples came from axillary lymph nodes draining the breast cancer. TCRdb reprocessed the multiplex PCR reads with MiXCR, giving one entry per CDR3 protein. The sample has approximately 300,000 distinct CDR3 sequences; over 25% are singletons. Sequenced sample: axillary lymph node tissue. Receptor source: a female donor with breast cancer. Some clones in this sample may be carry-over from other donors' samples.

With regard to this clonotype: This may be a read error: a much more frequent sequence differs by one nucleotide. V usage is TRBV7-2 and J usage is TRBJ2-7; D possibly corresponds to TRBD1 (6 bases). The CDR3 sequence is 15 residues long. Germline values: CDR1 SGHTA, CDR2 FQGNSA. DNA of the CDR3: TGTGCCGGCAGCTCTCGTGGGCAGGGGATCGACGAGCAGTACTTC. Translating gives CAGSSRGQGIDEQYF.

There are many counts of this clonotype. The chain is built from TRBV19 and TRBJ2-3; 10 bases align to TRBD2. The CDR3 extends over 15 amino acids. V shed 6 bases, J shed 5 bases, and the junction held 8 bases outside the gene matches. Germline V CDR1 and CDR2: LNHDA, SQIVND (reference sequence). DNA of the CDR3: TGTGCCAGTAGGCTCCTAGCGGGAGACAGAGATACGCAGTATTTT. It yields the protein CASRLLAGDRDTQYF.

This clonotype was observed at least ten times. V gene TRBV4-2 combines with J gene TRBJ2-7, with 11 bases matching TRBD2. Germline assignment: CDR1 LGHNA and CDR2 YNFKEQ. The V segment lost 5 bases and the J segment 3 bases; nucleotides outside the gene matches: 6. The CDR3 loop spans 15 amino acids. The CDR3 DNA sequence: TGTGCCAGCAGCTGGCTCGGGACTAGCGGCTACGAGCAGTACTTC. It encodes CASSWLGTSGYEQYF.

This clonotype was counted at least ten times. The V and J genes are TRBV9 and TRBJ2-3; 7 bases are shared with TRBD1. The CDR3 runs to 15 residues. Trimming cost V 0 bases and J 3 bases; bases outside gene matches: 4. Germline V gene sequence: CDR1 SGDLS, CDR2 YYNGEE. Written as DNA, the CDR3 is TGTGCCAGCAGCGTAGAGGGGGCGCAGACAGATACGCAGTATTTT. This encodes CASSVEGAQTDTQYF.

Remarks on this clonotype: A read error may explain this, as a much larger clone is one base away. V gene TRBV3-1 combines with J gene TRBJ2-1, with no clear D. The CDR3 spans 13 residues. The V gene lost 4 bases and the J gene lost 14 bases, with 18 bases spanning the gap. The germline gives CDR1 LGHDT, CDR2 YNNKEL (reference sequence). In nucleotides, the CDR3 is TGTGCCAGCAGCCGAAGTCCAGGTCTTGACGAGTTCTTC. Protein sequence: CASSRSPGLDEFF.

This clonotype has ten or more counts. This chain links TRBV10-2 with TRBJ1-4, with 7 bases lining up with TRBD1. This CDR3 is built from 15 residues. V dropped 2 bases and J dropped 8; count of bases not matched to a gene: 8. Germline CDR1 is WSHSY and CDR2 is SAAADI. The CDR3 protein is CASSENYRGGEKLFF. In nucleotides, the CDR3 is TGCGCCAGCAGTGAGAACTACAGGGGAGGAGAAAAACTGTTTTTT.

This clonotype appeared many times. V gene TRBV7-6 combines with J gene TRBJ2-1; TRBD2 matches at 11 bases. The CDR3 contains 15 residues. CDR1 and CDR2 from the germline V gene are SGHVS and FNYEAQ. The trim removed 5 bases at V and 2 bases at J, leaving 2 bases unmatched. The CDR3 nucleotides are TGTGCCAGCAGCGAGACTAGCGGGGCCTACAATGAGCAGTTCTTC. Its protein product is CASSETSGAYNEQFF.

This clonotype was observed a handful of times. This may stem from a read error, because a much larger clone lies one nucleotide away. Without the conserved terminal phenylalanine or tryptophan, this CDR3 likely stems from a read error. The chain links TRBV19 to TRBJ2-1; 10 nucleotides agree with TRBD1. Germline lookup yields CDR1 LNHDA and CDR2 SQIVND (reference sequence). The CDR3 is made up of 16 amino acids. After removal of 5 bases from V and 9 bases from J, the junction contained 13 bases not matched to a gene. The chain's CDR3 is CASSSGWGQGLFEQFS. The CDR3 DNA reads as TGTGCCAGTAGTTCTGGTTGGGGACAGGGGCTTTTTGAGCAGTTCTCC.

This clonotype has ten or more counts. The gene calls are TRBV4-1 and TRBJ2-7; 8 bases map to TRBD2. The V and J ends lost 0 bases and 6 bases, in that order; junction bases with no gene match: 7. Germline-derived CDR1 and CDR2 are MGHRA and YSYEKL. The CDR3 length is 15 residues. In DNA, the CDR3 is TGCGCCAGCAGCCAAGAGATAGCGGGGCCGAGCGAGCAGTACTTC. Protein product: CASSQEIAGPSEQYF.

This clonotype was seen repeatedly, ten times or more. The chain is built from TRBV24-1 and TRBJ2-7; 7 bases match TRBD2. CDR1 and CDR2 (germline): KGHDR, SFDVKD. The CDR3 spans 14 residues. The J segment lost 0 bases and the V segment lost 12 bases, leaving 10 bases of the junction unmatched. The CDR3 DNA reads as TGTGCCTTCTCACTAGCGTCGAGCTCCTACGAGCAGTACTTC. Translated, it gives CAFSLASSSYEQYF.

About this clonotype itself: The junction does not match germline at one end; this may be a read error. The V gene is TRBV6-6, the J gene TRBJ1-5; TRBD1 matches 7 bases. This CDR3 contains 20 residues. Germline CDR1 and CDR2: MNHNY and SVGAGI (reference sequence). CDR3 nucleotide sequence: TGTGCCAGCAGTCACTCGTTACCGGGACAGTCCCAATATAGCAATCAGCCCCAGCATTTT. Residues: CASSHSLPGQSQYSNQPQHF.

V is TRBV9 and J is TRBJ2-3; 11 bases are shared with TRBD2. This CDR3 contains 16 residues. V was clipped by 6 bases and J by 4 bases; unmatched bases: 10. Germline CDR1 SGDLS, CDR2 YYNGEE. The CDR3 sequence is CASKRGTSGSPDTQYF. The CDR3 DNA sequence: TGTGCCAGCAAAAGGGGGACTAGCGGTTCCCCAGATACGCAGTATTTT.

This clonotype was recorded at least ten times. The V and J genes are TRBV7-2 and TRBJ2-1; no reliable D call. In germline, CDR1 is SGHTA, CDR2 FQGNSA. Trimming pared 7 bases from V and 10 bases from J, leaving 17 bases between. The CDR3 spans 13 residues. DNA for the CDR3: TGTGCCAGCACCCTGGACCGCCTTGAGGAGCAGTTCTTC. Translation: CASTLDRLEEQFF.

Only a few counts were recorded for this clonotype. The CDR3 sequence: CSARAALAGTQETQYF. The CDR3 region has the DNA TGCAGTGCTAGAGCCGCTCTAGCGGGGACCCAAGAGACCCAGTACTTC. The gene calls are TRBV20-1 and TRBJ2-5; 9 bases match TRBD2. Germline V gives CDR1 DFQATT, CDR2 SNEGSKA (reference sequence). The junction had 7 bases not matched to a gene; V was cut back by 1 base and J by 1 base. There are 16 residues in the CDR3.

The J gene is TRBJ1-2, the V gene TRBV6-1, with D uncertain. V was shortened by 8 bases and J by 12 bases, with 16 bases between the two germline ends. This CDR3 is built from 11 residues. Germline CDR1 MNHNS, CDR2 SASEGT. CDR3 in DNA: TGTGCCAGCGTGCGGTACTCTGGAAACACCTTC. Its translation is CASVRYSGNTF.

Concerning this clonotype: A much larger clone differs from this one at a single base, so this may be a read error. This CDR3 reads CASSQADRAPQVCTF. CDR3 DNA sequence: TGCGCCAGCAGCCAAGCGGACAGGGCCCCTCAAGTCTGCACCTTC. This rearrangement joins TRBV4-1 to TRBJ1-2, with 8 bases that match TRBD1. Per the germline V gene, CDR1 is MGHRA and CDR2 is YSYEKL. The V gene end was trimmed by 1 base and the J gene end by 13 bases; junction bases not matched to a gene: 14. This CDR3 has 15 amino acids.

This clonotype was seen many times. V and J are TRBV13 and TRBJ2-3; 12 positions agree with TRBD1. Germline V lookup: CDR1 PRHDT, CDR2 FYEKMQ (reference sequence). V trimming: 5 bases; J trimming: 0 bases; junction bases outside the gene matches: 3. The CDR3 runs to 16 residues. CDR3 in amino acids: CASSMGQGASTDTQYF. DNA of the CDR3: TGTGCCAGCAGCATGGGACAGGGGGCTAGCACAGATACGCAGTATTTT.

This clonotype was recorded many times. The conserved closing phenylalanine or tryptophan is absent in this CDR3, likely reflecting a read error. The DNA is left out, because the CDR3 cannot be placed on it with certainty; the CDR3 is given as TCRdb lists it. The chain has TRBV10-1 and TRBJ2-1; TRBD2, the table's D call, was not compared with the DNA. CDR1 is WNHNN and CDR2 is SYGVQD in the germline V gene (reference sequence). The CDR3 has 8 residues if both end residues are counted. The CDR3 reads CASNFNSL.

This clonotype was recorded many times. The J gene is TRBJ1-3, the V gene TRBV6-5; a weak D match, TRBD1 (5 bases). This CDR3 comprises 14 residues. The V end lost 2 bases, the J end lost 4 bases, and 9 bases lay between the germline ends. Germline loops: CDR1 MNHEY, CDR2 SVGAGI. In DNA form, the CDR3 reads TGTGCCAGCAGTTACGGCAGGGAGGGAAACACCATATATTTT. It yields the protein CASSYGREGNTIYF.